One and the same sample provided the 11 T cell receptor beta chains below, sequenced in a study of CD8 T cells in ankylosing spondylitis. From the 5' RACE reads, TCRdb called clonotypes with MiXCR, one entry per CDR3 protein. The table shows about 35,000 distinct CDR3 sequences, with about a tenth occurring only once. The source material was blood, either unsorted or a sorted T cell fraction (not recorded which). These receptor sequences come from a male donor with ankylosing spondylitis or in good health (not recorded which).

V is TRBV7-3 and J is TRBJ1-2, with D maybe TRBD1 (6 bases). The CDR3 contains 13 residues. Germline CDR1 and CDR2: SGHTA and FQGTGA. Trimming shortened V by 3 bases and J by 6 bases, and 11 bases separated the two germline ends. The CDR3 DNA follows: TGTGCCAGCAGCTTGTCACAGGGTGATGGCTACACCTTC. It translates to CASSLSQGDGYTF.

This clonotype was detected ten times or more. This chain joins TRBV6-1 and TRBJ2-5, with D unresolved. CDR3 length equals 14 residues. Trimming removed 2 bases from V and 7 bases from J, with 14 bases in between. CDR1 and CDR2 (germline): MNHNS, SASEGT. The CDR3 protein is CASSEQDRSGTQYF. As DNA, the CDR3 is TGTGCCAGCAGTGAACAGGACCGGTCAGGGACCCAGTACTTC.

The table lists this clonotype with many counts. The chain employs TRBV6-2 or TRBV6-3 and TRBJ2-1, with 7 bases lining up with TRBD2. Looked up from germline, CDR1 is MNHEY and CDR2 is SVGEGT. The CDR3 covers 15 residues. V dropped 4 bases and J dropped 3; count of bases not matched to a gene: 6. CDR3 DNA sequence: TGTGCCAGCAGTTCGGCGGGAGTGGGCTACAATGAGCAGTTCTTC. It specifies CASSSAGVGYNEQFF.

This clonotype was counted at least ten times. V is TRBV10-3 and J is TRBJ1-1; the D gene is possibly TRBD1 (6 bases). Germline CDR1 is ENHRY and CDR2 is SYGVKD. The CDR3 has 12 amino acids. V shed 8 bases and J shed 6 bases, with 13 bases lying between them. The CDR3 DNA reads as TGTGCCATCCGGCGAGCAGGGGCTGAAGCTTTCTTT. It codes for CAIRRAGAEAFF.

Many counts were recorded for this clonotype. The V gene is TRBV7-9, the J gene TRBJ2-7, with 11 bases identical to TRBD2. Germline loops: CDR1 SEHNR, CDR2 FQNEAQ (reference sequence). The CDR3 consists of 15 residues. Trimming took 4 bases from V and 5 from J; bases not matched to a gene: 7. The CDR3 sequence is CASSSLAGVSNEQYF. The CDR3, as DNA: TGTGCCAGCAGCTCACTAGCGGGAGTTTCGAACGAGCAGTACTTC.

This clonotype was seen repeatedly, ten times or more. V and J are TRBV27 and TRBJ1-1; possible D gene TRBD1, 6 bases. CDR1 is MNHEY, CDR2 SMNVEV, per germline (reference sequence). V lost 6 bases to trimming and J lost 4 bases, with 12 bases between them. CDR3 length: 13 residues. DNA for the CDR3: TGTGCCAGCAGCCTGGACAGATTCACTGAAGCTTTCTTT. Protein: CASSLDRFTEAFF.

This clonotype was found many times. The genes are TRBV6-1 and TRBJ2-7, with TRBD2 matching 8 bases. V was pared by 7 bases and J by 1 base, with 3 bases of the junction left unmatched. Germline V CDR1 and CDR2: MNHNS, SASEGT. The CDR3 runs to 13 residues. CDR3 DNA: TGTGCCAGCACAAGCGGGAGATCCTACGAGCAGTACTTC. Translated, it gives CASTSGRSYEQYF.

This clonotype was observed many times. V usage is TRBV20-1 and J usage is TRBJ2-7; tentatively, D is TRBD2 (6 bases). CDR1 is DFQATT, CDR2 SNEGSKA, per germline (reference sequence). This CDR3 comprises 11 residues. Trimming cost V 3 bases and J 6 bases, with 9 bases left between them. CDR3 amino acids: CSARRGPEQYF. The CDR3 DNA reads TGCAGTGCTAGGCGGGGCCCCGAGCAGTACTTC.

Comments on this clonotype: At one of its ends the junction is not consistent with the germline gene, which may arise from a read error. The chain links TRBV12-3 or TRBV12-4 to TRBJ2-7; TRBD2 matches at 8 bases. The CDR3 is made up of 13 amino acids. The CDR3 spells CGSSPGTRYEQYF. The DNA of the CDR3 is TGTGGCAGCAGTCCCGGGACTAGGTACGAGCAGTACTTC.

At least ten counts were recorded for this clonotype. The chain uses TRBV12-3 or TRBV12-4 and TRBJ2-2; tentative D call: TRBD2 (6 bases). Trimming stripped 5 bases from V and 5 bases from J, with 18 bases between. This CDR3 is 16 amino acids long. CDR3 loop: CASSALDGSGTGELFF. The CDR3 nucleotides are TGTGCCAGCAGTGCCCTTGACGGGAGTGGGACCGGGGAGCTGTTTTTT.

In its sample, this clonotype was seen many times. The rearrangement uses TRBV7-3 and TRBJ2-2, with D perhaps matching TRBD1 or TRBD2 (5 bases each). Germline CDR1 reads SGHTA; CDR2 reads FQGTGA. CDR3 size: 12 residues. Trimming removed 5 bases at V and 5 bases at J, with 6 bases between. Here the CDR3 DNA reads TGTGCCAGCAGCGGGACGACCGGGGAGCTGTTTTTT. Its protein is CASSGTTGELFF.